The 24 T cell receptor beta chains in this list originate from one sample, sequenced in a study of T-cell reconstitution after alpha-beta-depleted transplantation in children. This sample's TCRbeta library carried unique molecular identifier barcodes. Each CDR3 protein gets one entry after TCRdb re-called the PCR reads with MiXCR. The sample has approximately 500,000 distinct CDR3 sequences, approximately 10% seen once. Sequences were derived from PBMCs, sampled before TCRalphabeta/CD19-depleted stem cell transplant. These receptors were collected from a child younger than 10 with inherited bone marrow failure, due to receive a stem cell transplant.

This clonotype showed up many times. The rearrangement uses TRBV30 and TRBJ2-7, with D uncertain. Trimming pared 2 bases from V and 2 bases from J, leaving 16 bases between. This CDR3 has 15 residues. Germline V gene sequence: CDR1 GTSNPN, CDR2 SVGIG (reference sequence). The CDR3 nucleotides are TGTGCCTGGAGTCAGGTCCGGACCAGGACCTACGAGCAGTACTTC. Translated: CAWSQVRTRTYEQYF.

This clonotype was detected ten times or more. The chain couples TRBV11-2 to TRBJ2-7, with D unresolved. Germline V gene lookup returns CDR1 SGHAT and CDR2 FQNNGV. The CDR3 covers 13 residues. The ends were cut back, 5 bases at V and 1 base at J, with 9 bases in the middle. The CDR3 is CASSQTLSYEQYF. CDR3 bases: TGTGCCAGCAGCCAAACCTTGTCCTACGAGCAGTACTTC. Filled out from reference TRBV11-2 and TRBJ2-7, the complete variable domain reads EAGVAQSPRYKIIEKRQSVAFWCNPISGHATLYWYQQILGQGPKLLIQFQNNGVVDDSQLPKDRFSAERLKGVDSTLKIQPAKLEDSAVYLCASSQTLSYEQYFGPGTRLTVT.

The chain is built from TRBV20-1 and TRBJ2-7; TRBD2 is a possible D gene (5 bases). Germline V gene sequence: CDR1 DFQATT, CDR2 SNEGSKA (reference sequence). This CDR3 spans 13 amino acids. The V and J ends lost 6 bases and 0 bases respectively, with 12 bases between them. The CDR3 sequence: CSARELNSYEQYF. The CDR3 nucleotides are TGCAGTGCCCGGGAACTAAACTCCTACGAGCAGTACTTC.

This clonotype was observed many times. The chain joins TRBV5-1 to TRBJ2-6, with TRBD1 identical over 8 bases. The V and J ends lost 4 bases and 2 bases, in that order; junction bases with no gene match: 8. Germline V gives CDR1 SGHRS, CDR2 YFSETQ. This CDR3 contains 17 residues. The CDR3 sequence: CASSPDRVIAGANVLTF. The CDR3 DNA reads TGCGCCAGCAGCCCGGACAGGGTAATTGCTGGGGCCAACGTCCTGACTTTC.

Many counts were recorded for this clonotype. The rearrangement uses TRBV12-3 or TRBV12-4 and TRBJ2-3, with 11 nucleotides matching TRBD2. V shed 6 bases, J shed 5 bases, and the junction held 7 bases outside the gene matches. The CDR3 covers 15 residues. CDR3 sequence reads: CASSPSGRRGDTQYF. The CDR3 DNA is TGTGCCAGCAGCCCTAGCGGGAGGAGGGGAGATACGCAGTATTTT.

This clonotype occurred many times. The rearrangement uses TRBV15 and TRBJ2-1; D might be TRBD2 (6 bases). CDR1 is LNHNV, CDR2 YYDKDF, per germline (reference sequence). V was cut by 5 bases and J by 6 bases, with 17 bases left in between. The CDR3 runs to 15 residues. CDR3 residues: CATSPRGELVNEQFF. DNA for the CDR3: TGTGCCACCAGCCCGCGGGGAGAGCTGGTCAATGAGCAGTTCTTC.

This clonotype appeared many times. V and J are TRBV20-1 and TRBJ2-3; TRBD2 might be the D (6 bases). Germline V lookup: CDR1 DFQATT, CDR2 SNEGSKA (reference sequence). The CDR3 is 14 residues long. Deletions cut 3 bases from V and 4 bases from J, with 14 bases between. CDR3 coding DNA: TGCAGTGCTAGCAAGCGGAGCGGGCCAGATACGCAGTATTTT. Translated: CSASKRSGPDTQYF.

This clonotype has ten or more counts. The CDR3 region is CASSFKLAGGPSGTQYF. In DNA form, the CDR3 reads TGTGCCAGCAGCTTTAAACTAGCGGGAGGGCCCTCCGGTACGCAGTATTTT. The chain has TRBV7-2 and TRBJ2-3; 13 nucleotides match TRBD2. J lost 8 bases, V lost 3 bases, and 11 bases had no gene match. The CDR3 spans 17 residues. Germline V gene data show CDR1 as SGHTA and CDR2 as FQGNSA.

The CDR3 nucleotides are TGTGCCAGCAGCTTGGCAGCTAGCGGGGCGAACACCGGGGAGCTGTTTTTT. Translating it yields CASSLAASGANTGELFF. The chain is built from TRBV5-6 and TRBJ2-2; 9 bases align to TRBD2. Germline CDR1 and CDR2: SGHDT and YYEEEE. The trim removed 0 bases at V and 0 bases at J, leaving 3 bases unmatched. CDR3 length equals 17 residues.

This clonotype was detected a few times. CDR3 region: CASSQSAGDGETQYF. The CDR3 nucleotides are TGTGCCAGCAGCCAATCCGCGGGAGATGGAGAGACCCAGTACTTC. V usage is TRBV3-1 and J usage is TRBJ2-5, with 7 bases that match TRBD2. Germline V gene data show CDR1 as LGHDT and CDR2 as YNNKEL (reference sequence). CDR3 length equals 15 residues. The ends lost 2 bases at V and 4 bases at J; junction bases unmatched: 7.

This clonotype came up a few times. V gene TRBV5-4 combines with J gene TRBJ2-3; perhaps TRBD2 as D (6 bases). CDR1 is SGHNT, CDR2 YYREEE, per germline (reference sequence). Trimming pared 0 bases from V and 6 bases from J, leaving 17 bases between. The length of the CDR3 is 16 residues. CDR3 in amino acids: CASSLGASGVTDTQYF. The CDR3 DNA follows: TGTGCCAGCAGCTTGGGTGCATCGGGAGTTACGGATACGCAGTATTTT.

This chain joins TRBV2 and TRBJ2-1, with 9 bases aligning to TRBD2. Trimming took 6 bases from V and 7 from J; bases not matched to a gene: 4. Germline V gene lookup returns CDR1 SNHLY and CDR2 FYNNEI. This CDR3 is built from 13 residues. CDR3 in amino acids: CASRVAGVNEQFF. The DNA of the CDR3 is TGTGCCAGCAGGGTAGCGGGAGTTAATGAGCAGTTCTTC.

This clonotype was recorded many times. The V gene is TRBV4-3, the J gene TRBJ2-7; D may match TRBD1 or TRBD2 (5 bases each). CDR3 length: 14 amino acids. Germline values: CDR1 LGHNA, CDR2 YSLEER. V lost 0 bases, J lost 6 bases, and 12 bases lay in between. CDR3 loop: CASSQDGRESEQYF. CDR3 DNA sequence: TGCGCCAGCAGCCAAGATGGCAGGGAGTCCGAGCAGTACTTC.

The chain recombines TRBV12-3 or TRBV12-4 with TRBJ2-5; TRBD2 aligns across 11 bases. V gave up 5 bases and J gave up 1 base; unmatched junction bases: 6. This CDR3 comprises 16 residues. The CDR3 reads CASSPSGLAAQETQYF. The CDR3 nucleotides are TGTGCCAGCAGTCCGTCGGGACTAGCGGCCCAAGAGACCCAGTACTTC.

This clonotype was detected only a few times. The chain carries TRBV5-4 and TRBJ2-5; possibly TRBD2 for D (6 bases). The CDR3 is made up of 14 amino acids. V lost 4 bases to trimming and J lost 4 bases, with 14 bases between them. Looked up from germline, CDR1 is SGHNT and CDR2 is YYREEE (reference sequence). The CDR3 loop is CASSRGGSGETQYF. The CDR3 DNA is TGTGCCAGCAGCCGTGGGGGGAGTGGAGAGACCCAGTACTTC.

At least ten counts were recorded for this clonotype. The chain couples TRBV4-3 to TRBJ2-2; D is perhaps TRBD2 (5 bases). This CDR3 has 14 residues. V shed 0 bases and J shed 8 bases, with 10 bases lying between them. Germline V gene lookup returns CDR1 LGHNA and CDR2 YSLEER. This CDR3 is CASSQESLAGELFF. CDR3 nucleotide sequence: TGCGCCAGCAGCCAAGAAAGTTTAGCGGGGGAGCTGTTTTTT.

This clonotype showed up many times. The V and J genes are TRBV6-2 or TRBV6-3 and TRBJ1-1; D not certain. V was trimmed by 4 bases and J by 1 base, leaving 7 bases between them. From germline, CDR1 is MNHEY and CDR2 SVGEGT. This CDR3 has 13 residues. In nucleotides, the CDR3 is TGTGCCAGCAGTTTTGAGACGAACACTGAAGCTTTCTTT. Its protein is CASSFETNTEAFF.

The V call is TRBV5-1, the J call TRBJ2-2; 15 nucleotides line up with TRBD2. Germline lookup yields CDR1 SGHRS and CDR2 YFSETQ. With V trimmed by 4 bases and J by 5 bases, 6 bases remained unmatched. CDR3 length equals 17 residues. In DNA, the CDR3 is TGCGCCAGCAGCAGGACTAGCGGGAGGGTCCCAACCGGGGAGCTGTTTTTT. Translation: CASSRTSGRVPTGELFF.

The chain carries TRBV15 and TRBJ2-5, with 12 bases fitting TRBD2. From germline, CDR1 is LNHNV and CDR2 YYDKDF (reference sequence). This CDR3 has 19 residues. Trimming removed 4 bases from V and 5 bases from J; junction bases left unmatched: 17. DNA for the CDR3: TGTGCCACCAGCACAGGGGTGGGACTAGCGGGTCCCAGACTGGAGACCCAGTACTTC. Protein sequence: CATSTGVGLAGPRLETQYF.

The V gene is TRBV5-1, the J gene TRBJ2-2; D remains ambiguous. The CDR3 runs to 15 residues. Trimming took off 0 bases at V and 4 bases at J, with 10 bases between the two ends. CDR1 is SGHRS, CDR2 YFSETQ, per germline. CDR3 sequence reads: CASSLGGTATGELFF. CDR3 DNA sequence: TGCGCCAGCAGCTTGGGAGGCACAGCCACCGGGGAGCTGTTTTTT.

This CDR3 is CSARWDTQYF. For the CDR3, the DNA is TGCAGTGCTAGGTGGGATACGCAGTATTTT. The chain recombines TRBV20-1 with TRBJ2-3; D remains unclear. V was pared by 3 bases and J by 6 bases, with 4 bases between. Per the germline V gene, CDR1 is DFQATT and CDR2 is SNEGSKA (reference sequence). This CDR3 is 10 amino acids long.

At least ten counts were recorded for this clonotype. The chain employs TRBV4-3 and TRBJ2-1; 15 bases fit TRBD2. Germline CDR1 LGHNA, CDR2 YSLEER. With 4 bases clipped from V and 12 bases from J, the junction kept 4 bases outside the gene matches. The CDR3 runs to 14 residues. In nucleotides, the CDR3 is TGCGCCAGCAGCCTCACGGGACTAGCGGGAGGGCAGTTCTTC. Translating it yields CASSLTGLAGGQFF.

This clonotype occurred many times. The chain employs TRBV5-1 and TRBJ2-6; no firm D call. The CDR3 is made up of 15 amino acids. Trimming stripped 8 bases from V and 0 bases from J, with 12 bases between. Germline V gives CDR1 SGHRS, CDR2 YFSETQ. The CDR3 bases are TGCGCCAGTGAGGACCCTCGCTCTGGGGCCAACGTCCTGACTTTC. It is translated as CASEDPRSGANVLTF.

The chain employs TRBV20-1 and TRBJ2-1; the match to TRBD2 covers 12 bases. Germline assignment: CDR1 DFQATT and CDR2 SNEGSKA (reference sequence). V trimming: 4 bases; J trimming: 4 bases; junction bases outside the gene matches: 5. This CDR3 is 15 amino acids long. The CDR3 loop is CSATGLAGWYNEQFF. CDR3 coding DNA: TGCAGTGCTACAGGACTAGCGGGATGGTACAATGAGCAGTTCTTC.